The count of the clone carrying this TCR beta chain is one. This specimen belongs to a study of memory CD4+ T cells and cytomegalovirus serostatus. Looking at the study overall: This sample comes from healthy Belgian adults, several CMV seropositive, around 26 seronegative.

Sequencing was performed with immunoSEQ multiplex PCR; in TCRdb, only in-frame clones are kept and a portion is missing. The table has tens of thousands of clones, approximately 75% seen once. Single viable CD3+CD4+CD8-CD45RO+ cells were sorted as the memory CD4+ T cells. Serostatus was set by detecting CMV pp150, pp28, p38, p52 IgG. Trimming took 4 bases from V and 6 from J, leaving 12 bases between them. This CDR3 spans 13 amino acids. CDR1 and CDR2 (germline): MNHEY, SMNVEV (reference sequence). The specimen was memory CD4+ T cells from blood. The rearrangement links TRBV27 to TRBJ1-2; D unresolved. This TCR was sampled from an adult in good health and CMV-seronegative. CDR3 in DNA: TGTGCCAGCAGTTCTCTAGGCTCGAATGGCTACACCTTC. The encoded protein is CASSSLGSNGYTF.